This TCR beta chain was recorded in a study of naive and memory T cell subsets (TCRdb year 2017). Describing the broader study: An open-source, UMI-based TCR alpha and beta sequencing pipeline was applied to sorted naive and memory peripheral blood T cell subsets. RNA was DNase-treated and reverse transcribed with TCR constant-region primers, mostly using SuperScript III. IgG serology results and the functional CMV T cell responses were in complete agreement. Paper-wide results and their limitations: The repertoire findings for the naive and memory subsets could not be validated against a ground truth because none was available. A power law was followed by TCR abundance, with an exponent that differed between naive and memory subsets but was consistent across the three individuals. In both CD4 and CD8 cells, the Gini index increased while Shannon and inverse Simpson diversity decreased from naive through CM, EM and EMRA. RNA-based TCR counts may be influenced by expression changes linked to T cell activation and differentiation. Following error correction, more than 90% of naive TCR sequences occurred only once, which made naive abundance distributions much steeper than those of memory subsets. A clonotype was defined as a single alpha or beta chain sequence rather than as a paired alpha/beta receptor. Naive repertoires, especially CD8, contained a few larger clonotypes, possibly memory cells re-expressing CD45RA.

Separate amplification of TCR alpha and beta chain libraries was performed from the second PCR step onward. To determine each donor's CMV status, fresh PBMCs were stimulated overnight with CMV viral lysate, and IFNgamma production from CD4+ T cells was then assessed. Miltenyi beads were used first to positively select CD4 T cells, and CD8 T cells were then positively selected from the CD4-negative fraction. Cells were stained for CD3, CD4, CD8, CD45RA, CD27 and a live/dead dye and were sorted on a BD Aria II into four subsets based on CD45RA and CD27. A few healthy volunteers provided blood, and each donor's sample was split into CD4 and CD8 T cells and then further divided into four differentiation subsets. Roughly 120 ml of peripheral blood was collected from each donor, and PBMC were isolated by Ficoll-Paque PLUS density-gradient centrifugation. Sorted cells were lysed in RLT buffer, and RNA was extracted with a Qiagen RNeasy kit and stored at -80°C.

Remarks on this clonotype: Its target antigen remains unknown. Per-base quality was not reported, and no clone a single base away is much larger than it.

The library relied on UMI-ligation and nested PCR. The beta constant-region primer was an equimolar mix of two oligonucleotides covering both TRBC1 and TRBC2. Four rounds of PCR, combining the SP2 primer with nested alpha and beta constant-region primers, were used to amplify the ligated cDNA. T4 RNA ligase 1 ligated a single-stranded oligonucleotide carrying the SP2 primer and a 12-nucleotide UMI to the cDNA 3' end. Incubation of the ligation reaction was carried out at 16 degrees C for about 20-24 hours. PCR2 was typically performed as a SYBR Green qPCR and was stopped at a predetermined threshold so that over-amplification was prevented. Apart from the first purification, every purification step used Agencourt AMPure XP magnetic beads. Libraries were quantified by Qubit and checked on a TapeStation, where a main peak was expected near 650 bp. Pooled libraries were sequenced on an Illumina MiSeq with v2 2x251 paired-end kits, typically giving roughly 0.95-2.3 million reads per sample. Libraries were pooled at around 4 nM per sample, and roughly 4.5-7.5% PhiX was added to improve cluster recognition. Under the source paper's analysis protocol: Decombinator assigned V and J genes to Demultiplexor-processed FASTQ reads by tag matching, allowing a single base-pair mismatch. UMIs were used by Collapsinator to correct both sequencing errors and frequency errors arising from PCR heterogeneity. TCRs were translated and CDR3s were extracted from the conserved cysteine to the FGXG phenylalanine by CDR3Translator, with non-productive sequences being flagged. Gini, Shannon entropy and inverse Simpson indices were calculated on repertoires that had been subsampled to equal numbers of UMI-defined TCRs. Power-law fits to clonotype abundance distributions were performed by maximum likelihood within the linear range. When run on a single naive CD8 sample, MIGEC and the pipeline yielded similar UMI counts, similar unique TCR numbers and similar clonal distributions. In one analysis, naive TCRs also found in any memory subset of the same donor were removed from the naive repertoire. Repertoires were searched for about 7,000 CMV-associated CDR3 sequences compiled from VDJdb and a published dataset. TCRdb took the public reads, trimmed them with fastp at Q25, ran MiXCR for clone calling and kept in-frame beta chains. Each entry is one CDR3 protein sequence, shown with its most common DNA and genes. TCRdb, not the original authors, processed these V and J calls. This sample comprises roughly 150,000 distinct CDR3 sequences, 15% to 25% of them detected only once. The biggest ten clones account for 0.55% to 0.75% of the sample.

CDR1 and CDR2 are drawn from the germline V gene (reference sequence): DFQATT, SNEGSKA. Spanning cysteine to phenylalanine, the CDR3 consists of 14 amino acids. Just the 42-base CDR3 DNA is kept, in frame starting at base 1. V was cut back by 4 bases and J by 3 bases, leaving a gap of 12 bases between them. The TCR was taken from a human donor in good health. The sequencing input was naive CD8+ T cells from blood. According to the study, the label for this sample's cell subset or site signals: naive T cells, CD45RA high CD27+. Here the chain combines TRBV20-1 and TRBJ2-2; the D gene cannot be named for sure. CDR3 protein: CSAKLEKYTGELFF. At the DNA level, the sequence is TGCAGTGCTAAACTCGAAAAATACACCGGGGAGCTGTTTTTT.